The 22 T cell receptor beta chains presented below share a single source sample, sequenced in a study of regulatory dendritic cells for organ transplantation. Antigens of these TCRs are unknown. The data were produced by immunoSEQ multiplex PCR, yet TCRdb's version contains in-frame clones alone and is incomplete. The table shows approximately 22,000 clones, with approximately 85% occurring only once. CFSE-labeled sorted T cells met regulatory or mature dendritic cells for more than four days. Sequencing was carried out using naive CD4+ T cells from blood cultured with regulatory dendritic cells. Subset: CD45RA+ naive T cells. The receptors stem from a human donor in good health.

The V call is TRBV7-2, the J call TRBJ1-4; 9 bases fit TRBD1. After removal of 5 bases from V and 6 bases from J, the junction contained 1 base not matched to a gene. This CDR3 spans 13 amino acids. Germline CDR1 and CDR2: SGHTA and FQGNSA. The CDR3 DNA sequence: TGTGCCAGCAGCCGGGACAGGGATGAAAAACTGTTTTTT. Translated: CASSRDRDEKLFF.

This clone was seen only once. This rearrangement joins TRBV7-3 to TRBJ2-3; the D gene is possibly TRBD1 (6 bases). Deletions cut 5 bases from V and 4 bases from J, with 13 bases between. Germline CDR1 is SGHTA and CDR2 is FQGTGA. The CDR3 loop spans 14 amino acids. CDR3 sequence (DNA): TGTGCCAGCAGCCCCCTGACAGGCCCAGATACGCAGTATTTT. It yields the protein CASSPLTGPDTQYF.

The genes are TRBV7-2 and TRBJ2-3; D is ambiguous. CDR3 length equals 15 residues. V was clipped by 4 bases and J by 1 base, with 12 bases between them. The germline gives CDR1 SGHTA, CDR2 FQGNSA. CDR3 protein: CASSSQGIRTDTQYF. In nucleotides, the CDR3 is TGTGCCAGCAGCTCACAAGGGATACGCACAGATACGCAGTATTTT. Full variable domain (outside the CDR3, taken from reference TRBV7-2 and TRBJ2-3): GAGVSQSPSNKVTEKGKDVELRCDPISGHTALYWYRQSLGQGLEFLIYFQGNSAPDKSGLPSDRFSAERTGGSVSTLTIQRTQQEDSAVYLCASSSQGIRTDTQYFGPGTRLTVL.

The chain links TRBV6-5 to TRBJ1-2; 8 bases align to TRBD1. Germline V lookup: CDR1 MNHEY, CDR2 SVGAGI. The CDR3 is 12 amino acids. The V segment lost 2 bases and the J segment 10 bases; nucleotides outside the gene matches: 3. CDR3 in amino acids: CASSYGTGFYTF. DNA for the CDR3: TGTGCCAGCAGTTACGGGACAGGATTCTACACCTTC.

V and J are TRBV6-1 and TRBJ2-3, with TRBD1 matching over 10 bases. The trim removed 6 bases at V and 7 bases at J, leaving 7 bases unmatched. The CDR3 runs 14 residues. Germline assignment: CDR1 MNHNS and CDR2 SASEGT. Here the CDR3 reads CASRPRQGANTQYF. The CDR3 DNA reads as TGTGCCAGCAGACCCAGACAGGGGGCCAATACGCAGTATTTT.

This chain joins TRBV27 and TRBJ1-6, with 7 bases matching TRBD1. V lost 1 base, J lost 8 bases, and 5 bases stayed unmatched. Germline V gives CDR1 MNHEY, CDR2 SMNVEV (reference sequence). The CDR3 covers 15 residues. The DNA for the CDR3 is TGTGCCAGCAGTTTATTACAGGGGACCTATTCACCCCTCCACTTT. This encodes CASSLLQGTYSPLHF.

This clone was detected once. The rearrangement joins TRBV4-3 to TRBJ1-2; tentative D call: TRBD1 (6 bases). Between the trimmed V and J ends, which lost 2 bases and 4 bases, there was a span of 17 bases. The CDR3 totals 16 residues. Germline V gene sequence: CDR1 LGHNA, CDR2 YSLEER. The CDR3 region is CASSQTPTGQSYGYTF. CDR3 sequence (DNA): TGCGCCAGCAGCCAAACCCCGACAGGCCAAAGCTATGGCTACACCTTC.

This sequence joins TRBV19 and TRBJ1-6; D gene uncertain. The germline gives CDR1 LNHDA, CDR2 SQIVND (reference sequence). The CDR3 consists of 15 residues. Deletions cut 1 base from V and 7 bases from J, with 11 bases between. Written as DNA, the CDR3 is TGTGCCAGTAGTATAGGTTTTTTGGGGAATTCACCCCTCCACTTT. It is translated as CASSIGFLGNSPLHF.

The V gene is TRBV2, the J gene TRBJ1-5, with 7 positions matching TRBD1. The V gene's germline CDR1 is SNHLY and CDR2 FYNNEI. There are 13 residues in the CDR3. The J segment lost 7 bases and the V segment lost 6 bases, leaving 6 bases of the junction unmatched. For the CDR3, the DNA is TGTGCCAGCAGCCAAGACAGGGCGCAGCCCCAGCATTTT. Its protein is CASSQDRAQPQHF.

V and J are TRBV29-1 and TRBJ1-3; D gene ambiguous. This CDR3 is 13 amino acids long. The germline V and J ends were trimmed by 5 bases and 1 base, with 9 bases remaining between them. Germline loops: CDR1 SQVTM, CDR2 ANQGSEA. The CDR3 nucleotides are TGCAGCGTTATGTTTGCTTCTGGAAACACCATATATTTT. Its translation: CSVMFASGNTIYF.

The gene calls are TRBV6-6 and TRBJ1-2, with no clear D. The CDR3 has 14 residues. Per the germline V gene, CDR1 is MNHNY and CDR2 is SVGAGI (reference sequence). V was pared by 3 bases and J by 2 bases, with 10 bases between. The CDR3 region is CASSYRDKNYGYTF. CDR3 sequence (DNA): TGTGCCAGCAGTTATCGAGACAAGAACTATGGCTACACCTTC.

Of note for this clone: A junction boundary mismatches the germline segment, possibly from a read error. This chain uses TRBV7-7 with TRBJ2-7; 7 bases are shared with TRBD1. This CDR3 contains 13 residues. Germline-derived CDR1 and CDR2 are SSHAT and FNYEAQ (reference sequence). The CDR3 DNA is TGTGCTAGCAGCCGTGGGACAGCCTACGAGCAGTACTTC. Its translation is CASSRGTAYEQYF.

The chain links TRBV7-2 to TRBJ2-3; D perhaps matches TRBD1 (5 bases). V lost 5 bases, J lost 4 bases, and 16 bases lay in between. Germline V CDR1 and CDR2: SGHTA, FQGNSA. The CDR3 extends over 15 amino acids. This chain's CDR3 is CASSTAGWFPDTQYF. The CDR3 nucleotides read TGTGCCAGCAGCACCGCAGGGTGGTTCCCAGATACGCAGTATTTT.

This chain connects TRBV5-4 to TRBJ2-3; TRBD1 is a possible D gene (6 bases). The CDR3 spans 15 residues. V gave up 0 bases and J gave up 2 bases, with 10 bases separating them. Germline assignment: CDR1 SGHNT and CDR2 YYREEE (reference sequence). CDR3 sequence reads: CASSLGQGYTDTQYF. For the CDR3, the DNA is TGTGCCAGCAGCTTGGGCCAGGGGTACACAGATACGCAGTATTTT. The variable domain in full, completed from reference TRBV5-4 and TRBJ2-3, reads ETGVTQSPTHLIKTRGQQVTLRCSSQSGHNTVSWYQQALGQGPQFIFQYYREEENGRGNFPPRFSGLQFPNYSSELNVNALELDDSALYLCASSLGQGYTDTQYFGPGTRLTVL.

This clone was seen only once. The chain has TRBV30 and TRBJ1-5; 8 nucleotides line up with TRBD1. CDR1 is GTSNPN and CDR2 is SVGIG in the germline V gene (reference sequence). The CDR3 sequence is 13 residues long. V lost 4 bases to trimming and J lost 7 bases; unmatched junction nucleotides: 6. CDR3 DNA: TGTGCCTGGAAGGACAGGGTGTTACAGCCCCAGCATTTT. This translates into CAWKDRVLQPQHF.

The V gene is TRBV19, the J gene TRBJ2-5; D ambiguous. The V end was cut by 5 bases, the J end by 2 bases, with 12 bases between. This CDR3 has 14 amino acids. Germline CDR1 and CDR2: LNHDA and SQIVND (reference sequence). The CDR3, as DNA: TGTGCCAGTAGTCGGGCCCGCAATCAAGAGACCCAGTACTTC. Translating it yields CASSRARNQETQYF. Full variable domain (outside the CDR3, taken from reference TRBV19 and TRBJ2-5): DGGITQSPKYLFRKEGQNVTLSCEQNLNHDAMYWYRQDPGQGLRLIYYSQIVNDFQKGDIAEGYSVSREKKESFPLTVTSAQKNPTAFYLCASSRARNQETQYFGPGTRLLVL.

Written as DNA, the CDR3 is TGTGCCATCAGTGTACTAGCGGGAGTTGGAGAGACCCAGTACTTC. It encodes CAISVLAGVGETQYF. The V call is TRBV10-3, the J call TRBJ2-5, with 11 bases fitting TRBD2. V lost 4 bases to trimming and J lost 4 bases; unmatched junction nucleotides: 5. The germline CDR1 and CDR2 sequences are ENHRY and SYGVKD. The length of the CDR3 is 15 residues.

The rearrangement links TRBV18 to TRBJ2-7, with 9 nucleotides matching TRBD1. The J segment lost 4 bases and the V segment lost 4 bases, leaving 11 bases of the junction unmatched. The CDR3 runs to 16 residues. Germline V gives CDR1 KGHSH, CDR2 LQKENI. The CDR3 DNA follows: TGTGCCAGCTCACGTAGGACAGGGGCCAGGAGTTACGAGCAGTACTTC. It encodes CASSRRTGARSYEQYF.

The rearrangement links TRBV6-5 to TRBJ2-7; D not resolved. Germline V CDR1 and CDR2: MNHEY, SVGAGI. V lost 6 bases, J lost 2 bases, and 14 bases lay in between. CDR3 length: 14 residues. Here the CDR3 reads CASRNPGYTYEQYF. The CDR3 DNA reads TGTGCCAGCAGAAATCCGGGTTACACCTACGAGCAGTACTTC.

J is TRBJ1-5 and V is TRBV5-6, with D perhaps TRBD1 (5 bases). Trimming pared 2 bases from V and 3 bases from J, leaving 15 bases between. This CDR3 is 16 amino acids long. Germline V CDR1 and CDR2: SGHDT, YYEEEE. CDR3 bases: TGTGCCAGCAGCTTCGGACTCGGGGGGTACAATCAGCCCCAGCATTTT. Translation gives CASSFGLGGYNQPQHF.

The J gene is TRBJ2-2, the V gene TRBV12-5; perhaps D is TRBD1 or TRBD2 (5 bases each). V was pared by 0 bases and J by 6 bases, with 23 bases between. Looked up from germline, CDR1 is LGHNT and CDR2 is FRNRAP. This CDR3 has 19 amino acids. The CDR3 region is CASGLVSLRDQHNPGELFF. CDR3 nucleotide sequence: TGTGCTAGTGGTTTGGTATCCCTCCGGGACCAGCACAACCCCGGGGAGCTGTTTTTT.

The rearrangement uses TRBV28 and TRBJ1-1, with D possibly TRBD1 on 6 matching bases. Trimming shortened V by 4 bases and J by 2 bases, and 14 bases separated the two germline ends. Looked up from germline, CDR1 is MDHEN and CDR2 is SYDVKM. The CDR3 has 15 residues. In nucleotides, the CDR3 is TGTGCCAGCAGTTCCTCCGGGACACCTAACACTGAAGCTTTCTTT. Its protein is CASSSSGTPNTEAFF.